This T cell receptor (beta chain) was sequenced for a study of blood T cell repertoires in COVID-19. The CDR3 runs 15 residues. V dropped 5 bases and J dropped 3 bases, with 14 bases sitting between them. The V gene's germline CDR1 is MDHEN and CDR2 SYDVKM. Data came from immunoSEQ multiplex PCR; TCRdb stores just in-frame clones and leaves some out. This table has 130,000 or so clones, around 82% appearing once. The chain is built from TRBV28 and TRBJ1-5, with D possibly TRBD1 on 5 matching bases. The sequence derives from a man between 60 and 75 years old with acute or convalescent COVID-19. The source material was peripheral blood. The CDR3 loop is CASSTMAGYNQPQHF. DNA of the CDR3: TGTGCCAGCAGTACAATGGCAGGGTACAATCAGCCCCAGCATTTT.